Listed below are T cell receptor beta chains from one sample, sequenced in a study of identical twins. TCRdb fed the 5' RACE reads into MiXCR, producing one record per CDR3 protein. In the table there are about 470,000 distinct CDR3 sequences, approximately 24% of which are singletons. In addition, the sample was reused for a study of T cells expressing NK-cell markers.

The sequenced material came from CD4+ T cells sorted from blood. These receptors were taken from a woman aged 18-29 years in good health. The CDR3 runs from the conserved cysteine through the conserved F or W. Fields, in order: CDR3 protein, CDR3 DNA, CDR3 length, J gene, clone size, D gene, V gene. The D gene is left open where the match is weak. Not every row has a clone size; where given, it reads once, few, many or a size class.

CDR3 protein: CASSWGWETGTKNIQYF
CDR3 DNA: TGTGCCAGCAGTTGGGGGTGGGAAACGGGAACCAAAAACATTCAGTACTTC
CDR3 length: 17
J gene: TRBJ2-4
clone size: NA
D gene: NA
V gene: TRBV12-3/TRBV12-4

CDR3 protein: CASSPTALFGELFF
CDR3 DNA: TGTGCCAGCAGCCCGACAGCGCTTTTCGGGGAGCTGTTTTTT
CDR3 length: 14
J gene: TRBJ2-2
clone size: many
D gene: NA
V gene: TRBV7-2

CDR3 protein: CASAMRTSGGREQFF
CDR3 DNA: TGCGCCAGCGCTATGAGGACTAGCGGGGGACGTGAGCAGTTCTTC
CDR3 length: 15
J gene: TRBJ2-1
clone size: few
D gene: TRBD2
V gene: TRBV5-1

CDR3 protein: CASSEWAGRLFF
CDR3 DNA: TGCGCCAGCAGTGAGTGGGCGGGGAGGCTGTTTTTT
CDR3 length: 12
J gene: TRBJ1-4
clone size: NA
D gene: NA
V gene: TRBV10-2

CDR3 protein: CATSREPRVSYEQYF
CDR3 DNA: TGTGCCACCAGCAGGGAGCCTAGGGTATCCTACGAGCAGTACTTC
CDR3 length: 15
J gene: TRBJ2-7
clone size: few
D gene: NA
V gene: TRBV15

CDR3 protein: CAISPGLAGPFTGELFF
CDR3 DNA: TGTGCCATCAGCCCTGGGCTAGCGGGGCCCTTCACCGGGGAGCTGTTTTTT
CDR3 length: 17
J gene: TRBJ2-2
clone size: NA
D gene: TRBD2
V gene: TRBV4-2

CDR3 protein: CASSSGGDLAYEQYF
CDR3 DNA: TGTGCCAGCAGCTCGGGAGGGGACTTGGCCTACGAGCAGTACTTC
CDR3 length: 15
J gene: TRBJ2-7
clone size: NA
D gene: TRBD2
V gene: TRBV7-2

CDR3 protein: CASRYRGDEQFF
CDR3 DNA: TGTGCCAGCAGGTATAGGGGGGATGAGCAGTTCTTC
CDR3 length: 12
J gene: TRBJ2-1
clone size: few
D gene: NA
V gene: TRBV6-6

CDR3 protein: CASSRDRENNEQFF
CDR3 DNA: TGTGCCAGCTCACGGGACAGGGAGAACAATGAGCAGTTCTTC
CDR3 length: 14
J gene: TRBJ2-1
clone size: NA
D gene: TRBD1
V gene: TRBV18

CDR3 protein: CASQIKVTGYNEQFF
CDR3 DNA: TGTGCCAGCCAAATTAAGGTCACAGGGTACAATGAGCAGTTCTTC
CDR3 length: 15
J gene: TRBJ2-1
clone size: NA
D gene: NA
V gene: TRBV18

CDR3 protein: CASRREIRGAEAFF
CDR3 DNA: TGTGCCAGCAGACGAGAAATCAGGGGAGCTGAAGCTTTCTTT
CDR3 length: 14
J gene: TRBJ1-1
clone size: NA
D gene: NA
V gene: TRBV12-3/TRBV12-4

CDR3 protein: CSARVTQRGYNEQFF
CDR3 DNA: TGCAGTGCTAGAGTTACCCAGCGGGGGTACAATGAGCAGTTCTTC
CDR3 length: 15
J gene: TRBJ2-1
clone size: few
D gene: TRBD2
V gene: TRBV20-1

CDR3 protein: CASSQDRWERTDTQYF
CDR3 DNA: TGCGCCAGCAGCCAAGATAGGTGGGAGAGAACAGATACGCAGTATTTT
CDR3 length: 16
J gene: TRBJ2-3
clone size: few
D gene: NA
V gene: TRBV4-3

CDR3 protein: CSARVTYEQYF
CDR3 DNA: TGCAGTGCTAGGGTGACCTACGAGCAGTACTTC
CDR3 length: 11
J gene: TRBJ2-7
clone size: NA
D gene: NA
V gene: TRBV20-1

CDR3 protein: CASSFLVGSPYEQYF
CDR3 DNA: TGTGCCAGCAGTTTTCTGGTGGGCAGCCCCTACGAGCAGTACTTC
CDR3 length: 15
J gene: TRBJ2-7
clone size: few
D gene: NA
V gene: TRBV28